Listed below are T cell receptor beta chains from one sample, sequenced in a study of blood T cell repertoires in COVID-19. Assay: immunoSEQ multiplex PCR; the TCRdb copy retains only in-frame clones and omits some. The sample lists over 200,000 clones, roughly 90% occurring once. Sequencing was performed on PBMCs or T cells enriched from blood (not recorded which). The receptors originated from a woman between 45 and 60 years old in a cohort exposed to, infected with or recovered from COVID-19 (not recorded which). Each CDR3 is given with its conserved first and last residue.

V gene,CDR3 protein
TRBV7-2,CASSYLGQGYSYEQYF
TRBV4-2,CASSQEGRNTEAFF
TRBV5-5,CASSGRGPDFYEQYF
TRBV19,CASTGTGNYGYTF
TRBV18,CASSPMAGGVTDTQYF
TRBV6-5,CASSSQETQYF
TRBV6-2/TRBV6-3,CASSWTGARGNQPQHF
TRBV5-1,CASSLTGLAVETQYF
TRBV11-2,CASSLGGGQRLTYGYTF
TRBV27,CASSPSAGTGGRYTF
TRBV15,CAKPPPAGTYEQYF
TRBV2,CATSRDRDTGSEYF
TRBV6-5,CASSSRGLGEKLFF
TRBV11-2,CASSRDGGVGGDTQYF
TRBV5-4,CASSLDRVRANTEAFF
TRBV5-1,CASSGSHSLYEQYF
TRBV6-5,CASSSATGVEWNEQFF